This TCR beta chain was sequenced during a study of T cell responses to AZD1222 COVID-19 vaccine. Across the whole study: Second-dose recipients at about 4 or about 12 weeks were treated as one pooled group.

The assay was immunoSEQ multiplex PCR, and TCRdb's table has in-frame clones only and misses some. The table has about 97,000 clones, roughly 87% seen once. This CDR3 comprises 16 residues. The ends were cut back, 5 bases at V and 2 bases at J, with 19 bases in the middle. CDR1 and CDR2 from the germline V gene are MGHRA and YSYEKL. This clone came up once. The antigen is unknown. Broader study findings: Spike was spanned by vaccine-associated CD4 TCRs, with dominance at 160-218 and 743-854. The study found Spike-specific TCR breadth and depth rose after two AZD1222 doses. The sample set comprised mostly white British donors with more females, and clonal diversity was possibly underestimated.

The sequence came from an adult in good health. The chain carries TRBV4-1 and TRBJ2-7; maybe TRBD2 (5 bases). This material consisted of peripheral blood, taken on day 0 of AZD1222 vaccination. CDR3 coding DNA: TGCGCCAGCAGCTTATCTCCCAGGACCGGGGCCTACGAGCAGTACTTC. This sequence encodes CASSLSPRTGAYEQYF.